This T cell receptor (beta chain) emerged from a study of cytomegalovirus exposure and HLA in healthy donors. Findings and limits, study-wide: A missense DCLRE1C variant was associated with V- and J-gene trimming of TCR beta chains in a later analysis, and an independent cohort replicated the association. Roughly even sequencing depth across donors was the assumption behind the presence/absence analyses.

13 Jbeta primers and 60 Vbeta primers were used for the PCR. Generated by immunoSEQ multiplex PCR, the TCRdb table keeps only in-frame clones and is missing some. The table lists 180,000 or so clones, with 0.65% to 0.75% in the top ten. There are 17 residues in the CDR3. Trimming cost V 8 bases and J 0 bases, with 25 bases left between them. Germline CDR1 GTSNPN, CDR2 SVGIG (reference sequence). As regards this clone: Its cognate antigen is unknown.

The clonotype originates from a boy aged 10-17 years in good health and CMV-seronegative. The J gene is TRBJ1-1, the V gene TRBV30; a weak D match, TRBD1 (6 bases). The specimen was PBMCs. CDR3 bases: TGTGCCCGGGGGCAGGGAGGGGGGACCCCCATGAACACTGAAGCTTTCTTT. Translation: CARGQGGGTPMNTEAFF.